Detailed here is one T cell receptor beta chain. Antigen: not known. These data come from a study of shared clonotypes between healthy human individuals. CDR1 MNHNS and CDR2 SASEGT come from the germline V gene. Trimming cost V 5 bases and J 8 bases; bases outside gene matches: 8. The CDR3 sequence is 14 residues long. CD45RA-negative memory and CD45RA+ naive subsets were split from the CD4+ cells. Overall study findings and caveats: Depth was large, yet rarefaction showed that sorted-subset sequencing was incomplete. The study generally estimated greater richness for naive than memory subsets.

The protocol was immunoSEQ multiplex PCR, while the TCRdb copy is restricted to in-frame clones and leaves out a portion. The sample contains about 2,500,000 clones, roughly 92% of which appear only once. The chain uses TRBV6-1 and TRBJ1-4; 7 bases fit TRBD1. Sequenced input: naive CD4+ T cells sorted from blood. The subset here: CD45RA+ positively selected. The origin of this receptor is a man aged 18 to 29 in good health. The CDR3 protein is CASSRDSSGEKLFF. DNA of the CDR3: TGTGCCAGCAGTCGGGACAGCTCGGGGGAAAAACTGTTTTTT.